This T cell receptor beta chain was sequenced for a study of cytomegalovirus exposure and HLA in healthy donors. Note on this clone: What it binds is unknown. In the same sample, other DNA sequences code for this CDR3.

Germline CDR1 SGHTA, CDR2 FQGTGA. This CDR3 has 15 residues. Between the trimmed V and J ends, which lost 1 base and 4 bases, there was a span of 13 bases. Use of 60 Vbeta and 13 Jbeta primers characterized the PCR. TCRdb keeps only in-frame clones here, not all; method: immunoSEQ multiplex PCR. The table includes 130,000 to 150,000 clones, around a tenth detected once. General study points: A later analysis linked a missense variant in DCLRE1C to the trimming of TCR beta V and J genes. The study recorded fewer than 200 TCR beta chains that were cytomegalovirus-associated.

Input material: PBMCs. This TCR came from a male donor in good health and CMV-seronegative. V gene TRBV7-3 combines with J gene TRBJ1-1; a weak D match, TRBD1 (6 bases). The CDR3: CASSLSGGEGTEAFF. In DNA, the CDR3 is TGTGCCAGCAGCTTAAGCGGGGGCGAGGGCACTGAAGCTTTCTTT. Drawing the rest from reference TRBV7-3 and TRBJ1-1, the complete variable domain is GAGVSQTPSNKVTEKGKYVELRCDPISGHTALYWYRQSLGQGPEFLIYFQGTGAADDSGLPNDRFFAVRPEGSVSTLKIQRTERGDSAVYLCASSLSGGEGTEAFFGQGTRLTVV.